This T cell receptor beta chain was profiled in a study of Graves' ophthalmopathy and Graves' hyperthyroidism. About the research overall: Before any treatment, peripheral blood was taken at the initial diagnosis. Study-level findings and limits: The blood repertoire also included most expanded thyroid clonotypes above 0.001 frequency.

Germline assignment: CDR1 SGHTA and CDR2 FQGTGA. The length of the CDR3 is 16 residues. Losses at the gene ends were 4 bases for V and 5 bases for J; bases not matched to a gene: 9. Amplification of the TCR beta CDR3 regions used RNA transcripts (as template). The library came from an HTBI-primed first-round RT-PCR and a second-round multiplex PCR. TCRdb independently ran MiXCR on the multiplex PCR reads; one entry per CDR3 protein. The sample has almost 40,000 distinct CDR3 sequences; approximately 46% are singletons. This clonotype was counted at least ten times. What it binds is unknown. Being free of ophthalmopathy for 18 months of follow-up defined stable hyperthyroidism.

This chain uses TRBV7-3 with TRBJ2-3; the match to TRBD2 covers 10 bases. This TCR was sampled from an adult woman with stable Graves' hyperthyroidism. The source material was peripheral blood. The CDR3 DNA sequence: TGTGCCAGCAGCTCCCGAGCGGGAGGGCCGGGAGATACGCAGTATTTT. Amino acid sequence: CASSSRAGGPGDTQYF.